This TCR beta chain was sequenced for a study of T cells after yellow fever vaccination. Study-wide findings and caveats: A weaker but faster secondary response was observed, peaking on day 5 versus 15.

A few counts support this clonotype. Antigen specificity is unknown. For TCR, cDNA came from 5'RACE template switching, which added a universal primer site and UMIs. TCRdb fed the 5' RACE reads into MiXCR, producing one record per CDR3 protein. The sample includes roughly 180,000 distinct CDR3 sequences, about 6% of them seen just once. There are 14 residues in the CDR3. V shed 2 bases and J shed 4 bases, with 10 bases lying between them. Germline CDR1 reads SGHTA; CDR2 reads FQGTGA. The chain links TRBV7-3 to TRBJ2-3, with D possibly being TRBD1 (6 bases). Sequences were derived from CD4+ T cells sorted from PBMCs, sampled on the day of the first yellow fever vaccination. The TCR comes from a man between 18 and 29 years old who received the YFV17D yellow fever vaccine. The DNA for the CDR3 is TGTGCCAGCAGCTTAGGGGGCTACCCAGATACGCAGTATTTT. Amino acid sequence: CASSLGGYPDTQYF.